The rows below give T cell receptor beta chains drawn from one sample of a study of control samples from healthy donors and cancer patients. Clones were sequenced by immunoSEQ multiplex PCR, and TCRdb holds only the in-frame ones, with some missing. Of 60,000 to 80,000 clones in the sample, less than 90% were seen once. Sequencing input: blood. The receptors derive from a woman aged 45-59 years in good health. CDR3s include the opening cysteine and the closing phenylalanine or tryptophan.

V: TRBV11-2; J: TRBJ1-2; CDR3: CASSLLGGYTF
V: TRBV9; J: TRBJ1-3; CDR3: CASSVDSSGNTIYF
V: TRBV29-1; J: TRBJ2-3; CDR3: CSSKGLSTDTQYF
V: TRBV14; J: TRBJ2-3; CDR3: CASSQDLLAGGPDTQYF
V: TRBV29-1; J: TRBJ1-2; CDR3: CSAGGQANYGYTF
V: TRBV12-5; J: TRBJ1-1; CDR3: CASGRGGSTEAFF
V: TRBV7-9; J: TRBJ2-7; CDR3: CASSPDFSYEQYF
V: TRBV6-1; J: TRBJ2-7; CDR3: CASSEYGTGFYEQYF
V: TRBV12-3/TRBV12-4; J: TRBJ1-4; CDR3: CASKRGEEKLFF
V: TRBV5-4; J: TRBJ2-6; CDR3: CASSSVGGTGANVLTF
V: TRBV20-1; J: TRBJ1-5; CDR3: CSASPHSNQPQHF
V: TRBV27; J: TRBJ2-7; CDR3: CASRSGVNYEQYF
V: TRBV20-1; J: TRBJ2-1; CDR3: CSASAFRFPSYNEQFF
V: TRBV7-3; J: TRBJ1-1; CDR3: CASSPAGNTEAFF
V: TRBV6-1; J: TRBJ2-5; CDR3: CASRRGADETQYF
V: TRBV18; J: TRBJ2-3; CDR3: CASSPPSTDTQYF
V: TRBV19; J: TRBJ1-5; CDR3: CASQLSNQPQHF
V: TRBV6-5; J: TRBJ1-6; CDR3: CASRRQNNSPLHF
V: TRBV4-1; J: TRBJ1-1; CDR3: CASSQERLRGNEAFF
V: TRBV23-1; J: TRBJ1-1; CDR3: CASSRPTEAFF
V: TRBV9; J: TRBJ2-3; CDR3: CASSLLDASTDTQYF
V: TRBV5-6; J: TRBJ2-7; CDR3: CASSLTTGEEQYF
V: TRBV10-2; J: TRBJ1-1; CDR3: CASRTGQENTEAFF
V: TRBV3-1/TRBV3-2; J: TRBJ2-6; CDR3: CASSQKQGASSGANVLTF
V: TRBV27; J: TRBJ1-6; CDR3: CASSLEGQGTSPLHF
V: TRBV9; J: TRBJ2-2; CDR3: CASSVAQAGELGGELFF
V: TRBV6-6; J: TRBJ2-7; CDR3: CASSSSQRGEQYF
V: TRBV14; J: TRBJ1-4; CDR3: CASSLDAISNEKLFF
V: TRBV19; J: TRBJ1-2; CDR3: CASSIPWGDYGYTF
V: TRBV3-1/TRBV3-2; J: TRBJ1-2; CDR3: CASSPRDPYGYTF